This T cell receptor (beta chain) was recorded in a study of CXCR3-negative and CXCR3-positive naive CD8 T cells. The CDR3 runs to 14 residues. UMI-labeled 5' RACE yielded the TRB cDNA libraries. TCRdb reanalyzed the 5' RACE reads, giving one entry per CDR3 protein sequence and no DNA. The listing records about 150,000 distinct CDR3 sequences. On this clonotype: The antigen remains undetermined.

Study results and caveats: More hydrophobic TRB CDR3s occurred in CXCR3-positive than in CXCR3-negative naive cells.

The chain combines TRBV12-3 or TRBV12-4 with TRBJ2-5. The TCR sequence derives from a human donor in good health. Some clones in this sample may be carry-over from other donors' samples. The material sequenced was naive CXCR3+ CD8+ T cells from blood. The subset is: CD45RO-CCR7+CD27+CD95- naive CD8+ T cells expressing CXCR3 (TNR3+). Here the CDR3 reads CASSYTKLRETQYF.